The source of this T cell receptor beta chain is a study of identical twins. Germline CDR1 and CDR2: DFQATT and SNEGSKA (reference sequence). The J segment lost 3 bases and the V segment lost 0 bases, leaving 10 bases of the junction unmatched. This CDR3 comprises 16 residues. Template switching added a universal primer site; cDNA carried unique molecular identifiers. TCRdb re-derived calls from the 5' RACE reads in MiXCR, one entry per CDR3 protein. The sample has hundreds of thousands of distinct CDR3 sequences; 9% to 15% are singletons. This clonotype was seen more than once but under ten times. Its antigen remains unknown. Study-level results: Fewer insertions marked abundant cord blood beta clonotypes; young adult naive trended weakly, memory not at all. The study based its conclusions on cross-sectional statistical analysis and did not follow the same donors.

In addition, the sample was reused for a study of yellow fever vaccine responses in identical twins. From that second work: Twins' vaccine T cell response reportedly seemed partly convergent, partly personalized.

This chain links TRBV20-1 with TRBJ2-7; the match to TRBD2 covers 8 bases. Specimen: PBMCs. The receptor was derived from a woman between 18 and 29 years old in good health. CDR3 nucleotide sequence: TGCAGTGCTAGAGAGACTAGCGTCCGAGGGCTCTACGAGCAGTACTTC. The encoded protein is CSARETSVRGLYEQYF.